A selection of T cell receptor beta chains follows, all from one sample in a study of blood T cell repertoires in COVID-19. The data were produced by immunoSEQ multiplex PCR, yet TCRdb's version contains in-frame clones alone and is incomplete. The sample lists some 45,000 clones, around 90% occurring once. The specimen was peripheral blood. The receptors shown here come from a man aged 55 to 69 with active COVID-19. Both conserved end residues are part of each CDR3. Fields, in order: D gene, V gene, CDR3 length, J gene, clone size, CDR3 DNA, CDR3 protein. D genes are given only for firm matches. A row's size may be missing; if present it is once, few, many or a size class.

NA	TRBV5-5	14	TRBJ1-3	NA	TGTGCCAGCAGCTTGGAGGGGTTCGAAAACACCATATATTTT	CASSLEGFENTIYF
NA	TRBV7-3	17	TRBJ2-5	NA	TGTGCCAGCAGCTTAGGGCAAGGGGGGGAATGGCAAGAGACCCAGTACTTC	CASSLGQGGEWQETQYF
TRBD1	TRBV7-9	16	TRBJ2-2	NA	TGTGCCAGCAGCCGCTGGGACAGGGTGGACACCGGGGAGCTGTTTTTT	CASSRWDRVDTGELFF
NA	TRBV10-2	13	TRBJ1-5	NA	TGCGCCAGCAGTGACAGTGTCAATCAGCCCCAGCATTTT	CASSDSVNQPQHF
NA	TRBV7-8	11	TRBJ2-2	NA	TGTGCCAGCACCTCCCCCGGGGAGCTGTTTTTT	CASTSPGELFF
TRBD1	TRBV24-1	15	TRBJ2-7	NA	TGTGCCACCAGTGATATAACAGGGGGGTGGCACGAGCAGTACTTC	CATSDITGGWHEQYF
TRBD1	TRBV5-6	16	TRBJ2-3	NA	TGTGCCAGCAGCTGGCGGACAGGGGGCTCTGGAGATACGCAGTATTTT	CASSWRTGGSGDTQYF
NA	TRBV28	16	TRBJ2-3	once	TGTGCCAGCAGTTTCACGACTGGAGGTAGCACAGATACGCAGTATTTT	CASSFTTGGSTDTQYF
NA	TRBV6-5	12	TRBJ1-2	NA	TGTGCCAGCAGTTACTCAGGCGGGGGCTACACCTTC	CASSYSGGGYTF
TRBD2	TRBV5-8	15	TRBJ2-5	NA	TGTGCCAGCAGTCCCCTAGCGGGAGATAGGGAGACCCAGTACTTC	CASSPLAGDRETQYF
TRBD1	TRBV3-1/TRBV3-2	14	TRBJ1-2	NA	TGTGCCAGCAGCCAAGAAGGGACAGGCTATGGCTACACCTTC	CASSQEGTGYGYTF
TRBD1	TRBV9	15	TRBJ2-3	NA	TGTGCCAGCAGCCTTCCGGGACAGGGGGAAGATACGCAGTATTTT	CASSLPGQGEDTQYF
TRBD2	TRBV7-2	15	TRBJ2-2	NA	TGTGCCACGCGGGGGACTAGCGGGAACACCGGGGAGCTGTTTTTT	CATRGTSGNTGELFF
NA	TRBV28	13	TRBJ1-4	few	TGTGCCAGCAGTTTTAGCGGGAATGAAAAACTGTTTTTT	CASSFSGNEKLFF
NA	TRBV29-1	13	TRBJ2-2	NA	TGCAGCGTTGAAGAAGGACTCGTGGGGGAGCTGTTTTTT	CSVEEGLVGELFF
NA	TRBV28	16	TRBJ1-6	NA	TGTGCCAGCAGTCCTATAAGTATGGACAAGCACAAACCCCTCCACTTT	CASSPISMDKHKPLHF
NA	TRBV10-1	16	TRBJ2-5	NA	TGCGCCAGCAGTGAGTCGGACTTCTGGGACCAAGAGACCCAGTACTTC	CASSESDFWDQETQYF
TRBD1	TRBV10-1	17	TRBJ1-1	NA	TGCGCCAGCAGTGCCCCGGACAGGGTGAAGATGAACACTGAAGCTTTCTTT	CASSAPDRVKMNTEAFF
TRBD2	TRBV3-1/TRBV3-2	13	TRBJ2-7	NA	TGTGCCAGCAGCCAAGACATTAGGACTAGCCGCTACTTC	CASSQDIRTSRYF
NA	TRBV5-4	16	TRBJ2-2	NA	TGTGCCAGCAGCTTGGTGATTGGAGCGAACACCGGGGAGCTGTTTTTT	CASSLVIGANTGELFF
NA	TRBV19	17	TRBJ2-6	NA	TGTGCCAGTAGTATTAGATACAGGCCCTCTGGGGCCAACGTCCTGACTTTC	CASSIRYRPSGANVLTF
TRBD1	TRBV19	16	TRBJ2-1	once	TGTGCCAGTAGTACCCACCGGGGGACAGGAAGGAATGAGCAGTTCTTC	CASSTHRGTGRNEQFF
NA	TRBV29-1	11	TRBJ1-2	NA	TGCAGCGTTGAAAGGGGATATGGCTACACCTTC	CSVERGYGYTF
NA	TRBV11-2	14	TRBJ2-3	once	TGTGCCAGCAGCTTAGGCCCACCCCAGGGTACGCAGTATTTT	CASSLGPPQGTQYF
NA	TRBV5-4	16	TRBJ1-4	NA	TGTGCCAGCAGCACTTCCCCCAGGGCAACTAATGAAAAACTGTTTTTT	CASSTSPRATNEKLFF
NA	TRBV7-9	13	TRBJ2-3	NA	TGTGCCAGCAGCTCCTCTAGCTCAGATACGCAGTATTTT	CASSSSSSDTQYF
TRBD1	TRBV7-2	15	TRBJ1-6	NA	TGTGCCAGCAGCCCCGTAGGACAGGGAAATTCACCCCTCCACTTT	CASSPVGQGNSPLHF
NA	TRBV2	15	TRBJ2-1	NA	TGTGCCAGCAGTGATCGGGGGGCCAGTTACAATGAGCAGTTCTTC	CASSDRGASYNEQFF
NA	TRBV6-1	15	TRBJ1-5	NA	TGTGCCAGCAGTGAGGGAGGGGCAGGGCCTCAGCCCCAGCATTTT	CASSEGGAGPQPQHF